Each of the 23 T cell receptor beta chains below was sequenced from the same sample in a study of somatic mutations in cytotoxic T cells in rheumatoid arthritis. TCRdb's copy holds only in-frame clones and misses some; the assay was immunoSEQ multiplex PCR. Among some 15,000 clones listed, 82% were seen once. Sequencing was done on a sample of CD8+ T cells sorted from blood. The receptors shown here come from a woman in her forties or fifties with rheumatoid arthritis.

This clone was seen only a few times. The chain has TRBV7-9 and TRBJ2-7; TRBD2 is a possible D gene (6 bases). V shed 3 bases and J shed 7 bases, with 16 bases lying between them. This CDR3 has 14 residues. Per germline, CDR1 SEHNR and CDR2 FQNEAQ (reference sequence). In nucleotides, the CDR3 is TGTGCCAGCAGCTTGGGGCCCGAGGCGGGGGAGCAGTACTTC. Translated: CASSLGPEAGEQYF.

The chain couples TRBV5-4 to TRBJ2-5, with 9 positions matching TRBD2. The CDR3 is made up of 16 amino acids. With V trimmed by 3 bases and J by 5 bases, 11 bases remained unmatched. Germline-derived CDR1 and CDR2 are SGHNT and YYREEE (reference sequence). The CDR3 nucleotides read TGTGCCAGCAGCTACTATAGCGGGAGCGGGTTGGAGACCCAGTACTTC. It yields the protein CASSYYSGSGLETQYF. The full variable domain, rest sourced from reference TRBV5-4 and TRBJ2-5, is ETGVTQSPTHLIKTRGQQVTLRCSSQSGHNTVSWYQQALGQGPQFIFQYYREEENGRGNFPPRFSGLQFPNYSSELNVNALELDDSALYLCASSYYSGSGLETQYFGPGTRLLVL.

The rearrangement links TRBV19 to TRBJ1-2; D not resolved. Germline lookup yields CDR1 LNHDA and CDR2 SQIVND (reference sequence). The CDR3 has 12 residues. Trimming left V 0 bases short and J 7 bases short, with 6 bases between. The CDR3 DNA reads as TGTGCCAGTAGTATAGATCCGGTTGGCTACACCTTC. Residues: CASSIDPVGYTF.

The rearrangement links TRBV9 to TRBJ2-2; D is ambiguous. V shed 0 bases and J shed 5 bases, with 5 bases lying between them. CDR1 is SGDLS and CDR2 is YYNGEE in the germline V gene. This CDR3 has 13 amino acids. The DNA for the CDR3 is TGTGCCAGCAGCGTAGACGGGACCGGGGAGCTGTTTTTT. It is translated as CASSVDGTGELFF.

The chain combines TRBV5-5 with TRBJ2-1; unclear D gene. V lost 4 bases and J 6 bases, leaving 17 bases between the germline ends. Germline-derived CDR1 and CDR2 are SGHKS and YYEKEE (reference sequence). The CDR3 is 15 residues long. The CDR3 nucleotides read TGTGCCAGCAGCCCCGACGACTGGTTAAGCAATGAGCAGTTCTTC. Translating it yields CASSPDDWLSNEQFF.

CDR3 loop: CASSSLAGEDQETQYF. Here the CDR3 DNA reads TGTGCCAGCAGTTCCTTAGCGGGAGAGGACCAAGAGACCCAGTACTTC. J is TRBJ2-5 and V is TRBV28, with 9 bases fitting TRBD2. Germline V gene sequence: CDR1 MDHEN, CDR2 SYDVKM. The CDR3 is 16 amino acids. The junction had 6 bases not matched to a gene; V was cut back by 4 bases and J by 0 bases. The whole variable domain, remainder taken from reference TRBV28 and TRBJ2-5, is DVKVTQSSRYLVKRTGEKVFLECVQDMDHENMFWYRQDPGLGLRLIYFSYDVKMKEKGDIPEGYSVSREKKERFSLILESASTNQTSMYLCASSSLAGEDQETQYFGPGTRLLVL.

This clone was seen once. The chain has TRBV7-9 and TRBJ2-1; 12 bases map to TRBD2. CDR3 length: 16 amino acids. J lost 5 bases, V lost 2 bases, and 4 bases had no gene match. Germline values: CDR1 SEHNR, CDR2 FQNEAQ (reference sequence). CDR3 protein: CASSLLASGGDNEQFF. CDR3 DNA: TGTGCCAGCAGCTTACTAGCTAGCGGGGGGGACAATGAGCAGTTCTTC. Combining the CDR3 with reference TRBV7-9 and TRBJ2-1 gives the whole variable domain DTGVSQNPRHKITKRGQNVTFRCDPISEHNRLYWYRQTLGQGPEFLTYFQNEAQLEKSRLLSDRFSAERPKGSFSTLEIQRTEQGDSAMYLCASSLLASGGDNEQFFGPGTRLTVL.

The rearrangement joins TRBV7-3 to TRBJ1-1; D gene ambiguous. CDR1 and CDR2 from the germline V gene are SGHTA and FQGTGA. The CDR3 length is 13 residues. V lost 5 bases and J 5 bases, leaving 12 bases between the germline ends. The CDR3 loop reads CASSPNPYTEAFF. The CDR3 coding sequence is TGTGCCAGCAGCCCAAACCCGTATACTGAAGCTTTCTTT.

This clone was found a few times. The chain combines TRBV11-1 with TRBJ2-1; tentatively, D is TRBD1 (6 bases). Germline CDR1 is SGHAT and CDR2 is FQDESV (reference sequence). V gave up 0 bases and J gave up 3 bases, with 6 bases separating them. There are 14 residues in the CDR3. DNA for the CDR3: TGTGCCAGCAGCTTAGCGGACAGCTACAATGAGCAGTTCTTC. This encodes CASSLADSYNEQFF.

This clone was detected only a few times. This sequence joins TRBV7-2 and TRBJ1-2; 7 bases line up with TRBD1. The CDR3 sequence is 15 residues long. Germline V gives CDR1 SGHTA, CDR2 FQGNSA. V was pared by 4 bases and J by 6 bases, with 11 bases of the junction left unmatched. For the CDR3, the DNA is TGTGCCAGCAGCTCCCTGGGGACAGAAATCGATGGCTACACCTTC. Translated: CASSSLGTEIDGYTF.

This clone was observed a single time. The chain combines TRBV28 with TRBJ2-7, with TRBD2 identical over 13 bases. Trimming cost V 5 bases and J 4 bases; bases outside gene matches: 5. The germline gives CDR1 MDHEN, CDR2 SYDVKM. The CDR3 spans 15 residues. The CDR3 DNA follows: TGTGCCAGCAGTCCAGGACTAGCGGGAGTGTACGAGCAGTACTTC. Its translation is CASSPGLAGVYEQYF.

This clone was detected only once. The chain combines TRBV14 with TRBJ1-4; TRBD1 might be the D (6 bases). This CDR3 contains 15 residues. CDR1 and CDR2 (germline): SGHDN, FVKESK. The germline V and J ends were trimmed by 1 base and 6 bases, with 12 bases remaining between them. The CDR3 nucleotides read TGTGCCAGCAGCCAAGTCGGGGGGCGCGATGAAAAACTGTTTTTT. It yields the protein CASSQVGGRDEKLFF.

The CDR3 DNA is TGTGCCAGCAGCCCAGACAGGAGCCCCGGGGAGCTGTTTTTT. Amino acid sequence: CASSPDRSPGELFF. The chain recombines TRBV7-7 with TRBJ2-2; a possible D gene is TRBD1 (6 bases). This CDR3 has 14 amino acids. Trimming removed 5 bases from V and 6 bases from J, with 13 bases in between. Germline V CDR1 and CDR2: SSHAT, FNYEAQ (reference sequence).

Here the CDR3 reads CASGSTGGGPPQHF. The CDR3 bases are TGTGCTAGTGGTTCCACAGGGGGCGGTCCCCCCCAGCATTTT. The chain links TRBV12-5 to TRBJ1-5, with 9 bases that match TRBD1. V lost 4 bases to trimming and J lost 10 bases; unmatched junction nucleotides: 8. Germline values: CDR1 LGHNT, CDR2 FRNRAP. The CDR3 is 14 residues long.

This clone was found once. DNA for the CDR3: TGTGCCAGCAGTGAATATAAGGTCACTGAAGCTTTCTTT. It is translated as CASSEYKVTEAFF. The V and J genes are TRBV6-1 and TRBJ1-1; D gene uncertain. This CDR3 contains 13 residues. CDR1 is MNHNS, CDR2 SASEGT, per germline. Between the trimmed V and J ends, which lost 2 bases and 4 bases, there was a span of 8 bases.

This clone has a handful of counts. Here the CDR3 reads CASSIADGYNQPQHF. The CDR3 DNA reads TGTGCCAGTAGTATAGCGGACGGATACAATCAGCCCCAGCATTTT. This chain links TRBV19 with TRBJ1-5, with D unclear. The CDR3 sequence is 15 residues long. Germline CDR1 reads LNHDA; CDR2 reads SQIVND (reference sequence). The V end lost 1 base, the J end lost 3 bases, and 10 bases lay between the germline ends.

The chain couples TRBV9 to TRBJ2-3, with D possibly matching TRBD2 (5 bases). The CDR3 loop spans 14 amino acids. Germline values: CDR1 SGDLS, CDR2 YYNGEE. Trimming removed 0 bases from V and 3 bases from J, with 8 bases in between. CDR3 sequence (DNA): TGTGCCAGCAGCGTAGGGACTGATACAGATACGCAGTATTTT. Encoded protein: CASSVGTDTDTQYF.

The chain links TRBV21-1 to TRBJ2-5; the table's D call, TRBD1, was not checked against the DNA. Gene TRBJ2-7 matches the end of the DNA better, so the J call may be wrong. TRBV21-1 is classified as a pseudogene. The length of the CDR3 is 15 residues. In DNA form, the CDR3 reads TGTGCCAGCAGCACCCGGGACAGGGTGGTGGGCGAGCAGTACTTC. Translated, it gives CASSTRDRVVGEQYF.

This chain joins TRBV14 and TRBJ1-4; unclear D gene. Deletions cut 0 bases from V and 4 bases from J, with 9 bases between. Per the germline V gene, CDR1 is SGHDN and CDR2 is FVKESK. This CDR3 has 15 residues. The chain's CDR3 is CASSQDWGSNEKLFF. The CDR3 nucleotides read TGTGCCAGCAGCCAAGATTGGGGTAGTAATGAAAAACTGTTTTTT.

This chain uses TRBV11-3 with TRBJ2-7; TRBD2 agrees at 7 bases. The CDR3 loop spans 16 amino acids. Trimming removed 5 bases from V and 4 bases from J; junction bases left unmatched: 14. Germline V lookup: CDR1 SGHNT, CDR2 YENEEA. The CDR3 is CASSKTSALEPYEQYF. CDR3 nucleotide sequence: TGTGCCAGCAGCAAAACTAGCGCTCTCGAACCTTACGAGCAGTACTTC.

CDR3 nucleotide sequence: TGTGCCAGCAGCACCCCAGGGGGCGAGGGCGAGCAGTACTTC. It yields the protein CASSTPGGEGEQYF. The V call is TRBV5-6, the J call TRBJ2-7, with 8 nucleotides matching TRBD1. The length of the CDR3 is 14 residues. The germline V gene has CDR1 SGHDT and CDR2 YYEEEE. Trimming took 4 bases from V and 6 from J; bases not matched to a gene: 9. Complete variable domain (other parts from reference TRBV5-6 and TRBJ2-7): DAGVTQSPTHLIKTRGQQVTLRCSPKSGHDTVSWYQQALGQGPQFIFQYYEEEERQRGNFPDRFSGHQFPNYSSELNVNALLLGDSALYLCASSTPGGEGEQYFGPGTRLTVT.

The chain carries TRBV9 and TRBJ1-4; 7 bases are a match to TRBD1. With 4 bases clipped from V and 7 bases from J, the junction kept 10 bases outside the gene matches. This CDR3 has 15 residues. Germline V gives CDR1 SGDLS, CDR2 YYNGEE. The CDR3 DNA reads TGTGCCAGCAGCCCCCGGGACAGTTTAATTGAAAAACTGTTTTTT. It is translated as CASSPRDSLIEKLFF.

The chain couples TRBV7-9 to TRBJ2-2, with TRBD1 matching 10 bases. In germline, CDR1 is SEHNR, CDR2 FQNEAQ (reference sequence). The length of the CDR3 is 17 residues. With 5 bases clipped from V and 5 bases from J, the junction kept 11 bases outside the gene matches. CDR3: CASSPRVGTGVTGELFF. The CDR3, as DNA: TGTGCCAGCAGCCCCCGCGTCGGGACAGGGGTTACCGGGGAGCTGTTTTTT. Using reference TRBV7-9 and TRBJ2-2 for the parts outside the CDR3, the full variable domain is DTGVSQNPRHKITKRGQNVTFRCDPISEHNRLYWYRQTLGQGPEFLTYFQNEAQLEKSRLLSDRFSAERPKGSFSTLEIQRTEQGDSAMYLCASSPRVGTGVTGELFFGEGSRLTVL.